These 8 T cell receptor beta chains share one sample of origin, sequenced in a study of cytomegalovirus exposure and HLA in healthy donors. The study ran its PCR with 60 Vbeta and 13 Jbeta primers. Data came from immunoSEQ multiplex PCR; TCRdb stores just in-frame clones and leaves some out. The table shows roughly 100,000 clones, with 75% to 90% occurring only once. The specimen was PBMCs. The receptors stem from a man between 35 and 55 years old in good health and CMV-seronegative.

CDR3 amino acids: CASSIPPGVGTEAFF. CDR3 DNA: TGTGCCAGTAGTATTCCTCCGGGGGTGGGCACTGAAGCTTTCTTT. The chain is built from TRBV19 and TRBJ1-1; a weak D match, TRBD1 (5 bases). Trimming removed 3 bases from V and 4 bases from J, with 15 bases in between. Germline V gene lookup returns CDR1 LNHDA and CDR2 SQIVND (reference sequence). CDR3 length: 15 amino acids. Full variable domain (remainder filled in from reference TRBV19 and TRBJ1-1): DGGITQSPKYLFRKEGQNVTLSCEQNLNHDAMYWYRQDPGQGLRLIYYSQIVNDFQKGDIAEGYSVSREKKESFPLTVTSAQKNPTAFYLCASSIPPGVGTEAFFGQGTRLTVV.

This sequence joins TRBV7-8 and TRBJ2-6; a weak D match, TRBD2 (6 bases). Germline CDR1 and CDR2: SGHVS and FQNEAQ. The CDR3 length is 17 residues. The V and J ends lost 1 base and 3 bases respectively, with 13 bases between them. The CDR3 protein is CASSLGAGRSGANVLTF. The CDR3 DNA is TGTGCCAGCAGCTTAGGTGCAGGGAGGAGTGGGGCCAACGTCCTGACTTTC. Full variable domain (remainder filled in from reference TRBV7-8 and TRBJ2-6): GAGVSQSPRYKVAKRGQDVALRCDPISGHVSLFWYQQALGQGPEFLTYFQNEAQLDKSGLPSDRFFAERPEGSVSTLKIQRTQQEDSAVYLCASSLGAGRSGANVLTFGAGSRLTVL.

The CDR3 spells CASSLSAGETSQPQHF. Written as DNA, the CDR3 is TGTGCCAGCAGTTTATCGGCCGGAGAAACATCTCAGCCCCAGCATTTT. V gene TRBV27 combines with J gene TRBJ1-5; D not certain. In germline, CDR1 is MNHEY, CDR2 SMNVEV (reference sequence). The CDR3 totals 16 residues. V was shortened by 0 bases and J by 6 bases, with 15 bases between the two germline ends.

In this sample, this clone turned up once. The V and J genes are TRBV5-6 and TRBJ2-7; D unclear. Germline lookup yields CDR1 SGHDT and CDR2 YYEEEE. Trimming left V 0 bases short and J 2 bases short, with 12 bases between. The CDR3 loop spans 15 amino acids. CDR3 loop: CASSLGPSTAYEQYF. The DNA of the CDR3 is TGTGCCAGCAGCTTGGGCCCCTCAACGGCCTACGAGCAGTACTTC.

This rearrangement joins TRBV7-3 to TRBJ2-7; 11 nucleotides agree with TRBD1. The V gene's germline CDR1 is SGHTA and CDR2 FQGTGA. The CDR3 is 15 residues long. V shed 5 bases and J 3 bases; nucleotides not matched to a gene: 6. This CDR3 reads CASSPGGTGGYEQYF. In nucleotides, the CDR3 is TGTGCCAGCAGCCCCGGGGGGACAGGGGGCTACGAGCAGTACTTC.

The CDR3 here is CASSIPAPIGYGYTF. CDR3 DNA: TGTGCCAGTAGTATCCCTGCCCCAATCGGGTATGGCTACACCTTC. This rearrangement joins TRBV19 to TRBJ1-2, with D unresolved. Germline lookup yields CDR1 LNHDA and CDR2 SQIVND (reference sequence). Trimming cost V 3 bases and J 5 bases, with 16 bases left between them. The CDR3 covers 15 residues.

This clone has just a few counts. The chain has TRBV30 and TRBJ2-7; D is unclear. Germline CDR1 GTSNPN, CDR2 SVGIG (reference sequence). The CDR3 has 13 residues. Trimming removed 2 bases at V and 4 bases at J, with 12 bases between. The CDR3 DNA sequence: TGTGCCTGGAGTCCTCGCAGGATATACGAGCAGTACTTC. Its translation: CAWSPRRIYEQYF.

This clone appeared once. The rearrangement joins TRBV27 to TRBJ2-1; perhaps TRBD2 as D (5 bases). The CDR3 sequence is 13 residues long. From germline, CDR1 is MNHEY and CDR2 SMNVEV (reference sequence). The ends were cut back, 3 bases at V and 9 bases at J, with 12 bases in the middle. The CDR3 region is CASSLLGRVEQFF. The CDR3 DNA reads TGTGCCAGCAGTTTGCTAGGGAGAGTTGAGCAGTTCTTC.